This paragraph covers one T cell receptor (beta chain) sequence. Clones were sequenced by immunoSEQ multiplex PCR, and TCRdb holds only the in-frame ones, with some missing. There are 85,000 to 90,000 clones in the sample; under 95% occur only once, and 4% to 6% lies in the top ten. The sample comes from a study of T cell responses to AZD1222 COVID-19 vaccine. Sequencing was performed on peripheral blood, taken on day 0 of MenACWY control vaccination. The clonotype originates from an adult in good health.

The CDR3 DNA follows: TGTGCCAGTAGTCTCGGGCAGAACAAGGGCATTCAGTACTTC. Its translation: CASSLGQNKGIQYF. This sequence joins TRBV19 and TRBJ2-4; D uncertain. Germline assignment: CDR1 LNHDA and CDR2 SQIVND (reference sequence). This CDR3 comprises 14 residues. V was clipped by 5 bases and J by 9 bases, with 17 bases between them.